This T cell receptor (beta chain) was sequenced for a study of T-cell memory formation after mild COVID-19. MiXCR, run by TCRdb on the 5' RACE reads, gives a single entry per CDR3 protein. The sample gives under 300,000 distinct CDR3 sequences, approximately 8% of which show up once; under 25% is in the top ten. This clonotype was picked up a small number of times. Its antigen remains unidentified. The CDR3 is 15 residues long. Germline assignment: CDR1 SEHNR and CDR2 FQNEAQ (reference sequence). Trimming took 6 bases from V and 0 from J, leaving 11 bases between them. Findings and limits, study-wide: CD4+ contracting clones were mainly CM and EM; CD8+ ones, EMRA. Whether day 37 second-wave clones are SARS-CoV-2-specific was not confirmed.

Material for sequencing was PBMCs or a T cell subset sorted from them (not recorded which). The V and J genes are TRBV7-9 and TRBJ2-2; a possible D gene is TRBD2 (6 bases). This receptor was taken from a man aged 18 to 30 who had mild COVID-19 (a few samples of this study predate the infection). Cell type and time point are not known. DNA of the CDR3: TGTGCCAGCAGTCTCAGGGACTCGAACACCGGGGAGCTGTTTTTT. This translates into CASSLRDSNTGELFF.